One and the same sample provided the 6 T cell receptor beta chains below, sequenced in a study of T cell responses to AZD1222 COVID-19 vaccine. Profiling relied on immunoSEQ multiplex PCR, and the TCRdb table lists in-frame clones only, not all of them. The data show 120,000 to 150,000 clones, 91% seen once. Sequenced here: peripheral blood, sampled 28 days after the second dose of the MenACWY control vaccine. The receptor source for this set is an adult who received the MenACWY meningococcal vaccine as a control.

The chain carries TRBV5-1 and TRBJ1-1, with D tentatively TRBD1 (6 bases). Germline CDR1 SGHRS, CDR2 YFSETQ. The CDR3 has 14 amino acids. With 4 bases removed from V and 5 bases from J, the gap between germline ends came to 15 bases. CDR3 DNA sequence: TGCGCCAGCAGCCTACAGGGTGAAGGAACTGAAGCTTTCTTT. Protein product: CASSLQGEGTEAFF.

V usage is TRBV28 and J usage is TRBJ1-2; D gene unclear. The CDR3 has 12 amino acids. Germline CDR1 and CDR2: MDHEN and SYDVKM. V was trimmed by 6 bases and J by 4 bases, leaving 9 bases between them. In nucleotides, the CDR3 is TGTGCCAGCAGACCGGGCAGCTATGGCTACACCTTC. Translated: CASRPGSYGYTF.

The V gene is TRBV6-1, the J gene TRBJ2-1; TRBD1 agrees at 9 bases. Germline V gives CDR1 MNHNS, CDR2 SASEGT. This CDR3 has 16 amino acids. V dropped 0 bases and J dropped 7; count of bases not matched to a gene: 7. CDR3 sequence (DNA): TGTGCCAGCAGTGAAGCGGCCGGGACAGGGTGGAATGAGCAGTTCTTC. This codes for CASSEAAGTGWNEQFF.

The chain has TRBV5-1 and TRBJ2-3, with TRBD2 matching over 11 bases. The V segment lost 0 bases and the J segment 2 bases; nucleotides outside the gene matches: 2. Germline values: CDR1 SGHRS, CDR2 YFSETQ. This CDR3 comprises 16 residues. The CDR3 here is CASSLGTSGHTDTQYF. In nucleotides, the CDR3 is TGCGCCAGCAGCTTGGGGACTAGCGGGCACACAGATACGCAGTATTTT. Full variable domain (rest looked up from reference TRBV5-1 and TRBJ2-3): KAGVTQTPRYLIKTRGQQVTLSCSPISGHRSVSWYQQTPGQGLQFLFEYFSETQRNKGNFPGRFSGRQFSNSRSEMNVSTLELGDSALYLCASSLGTSGHTDTQYFGPGTRLTVL.

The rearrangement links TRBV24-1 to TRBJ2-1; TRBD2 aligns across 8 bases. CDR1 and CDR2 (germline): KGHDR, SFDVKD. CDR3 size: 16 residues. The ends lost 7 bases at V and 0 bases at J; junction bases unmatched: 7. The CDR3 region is CATSPTSGSSYNEQFF. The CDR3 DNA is TGTGCCACCAGCCCTACTAGCGGCAGCTCCTACAATGAGCAGTTCTTC.

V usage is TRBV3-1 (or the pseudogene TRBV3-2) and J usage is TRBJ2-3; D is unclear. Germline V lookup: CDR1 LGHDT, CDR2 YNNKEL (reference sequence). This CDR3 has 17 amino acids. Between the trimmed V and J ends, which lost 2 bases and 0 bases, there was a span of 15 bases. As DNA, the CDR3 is TGTGCCAGCAGCCAAAGGTATAGGCGTTCTAGCACAGATACGCAGTATTTT. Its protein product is CASSQRYRRSSTDTQYF.